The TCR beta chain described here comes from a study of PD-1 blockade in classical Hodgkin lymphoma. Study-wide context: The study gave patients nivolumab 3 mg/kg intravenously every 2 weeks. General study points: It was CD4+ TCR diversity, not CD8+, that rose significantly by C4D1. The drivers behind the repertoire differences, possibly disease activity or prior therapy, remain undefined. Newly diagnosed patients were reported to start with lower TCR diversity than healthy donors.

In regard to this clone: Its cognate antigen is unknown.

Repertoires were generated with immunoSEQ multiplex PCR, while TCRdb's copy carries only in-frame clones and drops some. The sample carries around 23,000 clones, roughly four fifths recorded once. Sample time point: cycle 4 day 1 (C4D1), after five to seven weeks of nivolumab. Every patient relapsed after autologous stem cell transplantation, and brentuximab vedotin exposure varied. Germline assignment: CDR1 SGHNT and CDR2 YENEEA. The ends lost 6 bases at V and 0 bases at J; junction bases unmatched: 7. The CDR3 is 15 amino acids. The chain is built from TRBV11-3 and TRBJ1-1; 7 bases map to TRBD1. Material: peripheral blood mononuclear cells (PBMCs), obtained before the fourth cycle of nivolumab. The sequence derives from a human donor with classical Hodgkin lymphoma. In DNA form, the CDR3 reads TGTGCCAGCAGAGAAGGGGGGACAGTGAACACTGAAGCTTTCTTT. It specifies CASREGGTVNTEAFF. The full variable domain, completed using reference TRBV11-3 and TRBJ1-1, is EAGVVQSPRYKIIEKKQPVAFWCNPISGHNTLYWYLQNLGQGPELLIRYENEEAVDDSQLPKDRFSAERLKGVDSTLKIQPAELGDSAVYLCASREGGTVNTEAFFGQGTRLTVV.